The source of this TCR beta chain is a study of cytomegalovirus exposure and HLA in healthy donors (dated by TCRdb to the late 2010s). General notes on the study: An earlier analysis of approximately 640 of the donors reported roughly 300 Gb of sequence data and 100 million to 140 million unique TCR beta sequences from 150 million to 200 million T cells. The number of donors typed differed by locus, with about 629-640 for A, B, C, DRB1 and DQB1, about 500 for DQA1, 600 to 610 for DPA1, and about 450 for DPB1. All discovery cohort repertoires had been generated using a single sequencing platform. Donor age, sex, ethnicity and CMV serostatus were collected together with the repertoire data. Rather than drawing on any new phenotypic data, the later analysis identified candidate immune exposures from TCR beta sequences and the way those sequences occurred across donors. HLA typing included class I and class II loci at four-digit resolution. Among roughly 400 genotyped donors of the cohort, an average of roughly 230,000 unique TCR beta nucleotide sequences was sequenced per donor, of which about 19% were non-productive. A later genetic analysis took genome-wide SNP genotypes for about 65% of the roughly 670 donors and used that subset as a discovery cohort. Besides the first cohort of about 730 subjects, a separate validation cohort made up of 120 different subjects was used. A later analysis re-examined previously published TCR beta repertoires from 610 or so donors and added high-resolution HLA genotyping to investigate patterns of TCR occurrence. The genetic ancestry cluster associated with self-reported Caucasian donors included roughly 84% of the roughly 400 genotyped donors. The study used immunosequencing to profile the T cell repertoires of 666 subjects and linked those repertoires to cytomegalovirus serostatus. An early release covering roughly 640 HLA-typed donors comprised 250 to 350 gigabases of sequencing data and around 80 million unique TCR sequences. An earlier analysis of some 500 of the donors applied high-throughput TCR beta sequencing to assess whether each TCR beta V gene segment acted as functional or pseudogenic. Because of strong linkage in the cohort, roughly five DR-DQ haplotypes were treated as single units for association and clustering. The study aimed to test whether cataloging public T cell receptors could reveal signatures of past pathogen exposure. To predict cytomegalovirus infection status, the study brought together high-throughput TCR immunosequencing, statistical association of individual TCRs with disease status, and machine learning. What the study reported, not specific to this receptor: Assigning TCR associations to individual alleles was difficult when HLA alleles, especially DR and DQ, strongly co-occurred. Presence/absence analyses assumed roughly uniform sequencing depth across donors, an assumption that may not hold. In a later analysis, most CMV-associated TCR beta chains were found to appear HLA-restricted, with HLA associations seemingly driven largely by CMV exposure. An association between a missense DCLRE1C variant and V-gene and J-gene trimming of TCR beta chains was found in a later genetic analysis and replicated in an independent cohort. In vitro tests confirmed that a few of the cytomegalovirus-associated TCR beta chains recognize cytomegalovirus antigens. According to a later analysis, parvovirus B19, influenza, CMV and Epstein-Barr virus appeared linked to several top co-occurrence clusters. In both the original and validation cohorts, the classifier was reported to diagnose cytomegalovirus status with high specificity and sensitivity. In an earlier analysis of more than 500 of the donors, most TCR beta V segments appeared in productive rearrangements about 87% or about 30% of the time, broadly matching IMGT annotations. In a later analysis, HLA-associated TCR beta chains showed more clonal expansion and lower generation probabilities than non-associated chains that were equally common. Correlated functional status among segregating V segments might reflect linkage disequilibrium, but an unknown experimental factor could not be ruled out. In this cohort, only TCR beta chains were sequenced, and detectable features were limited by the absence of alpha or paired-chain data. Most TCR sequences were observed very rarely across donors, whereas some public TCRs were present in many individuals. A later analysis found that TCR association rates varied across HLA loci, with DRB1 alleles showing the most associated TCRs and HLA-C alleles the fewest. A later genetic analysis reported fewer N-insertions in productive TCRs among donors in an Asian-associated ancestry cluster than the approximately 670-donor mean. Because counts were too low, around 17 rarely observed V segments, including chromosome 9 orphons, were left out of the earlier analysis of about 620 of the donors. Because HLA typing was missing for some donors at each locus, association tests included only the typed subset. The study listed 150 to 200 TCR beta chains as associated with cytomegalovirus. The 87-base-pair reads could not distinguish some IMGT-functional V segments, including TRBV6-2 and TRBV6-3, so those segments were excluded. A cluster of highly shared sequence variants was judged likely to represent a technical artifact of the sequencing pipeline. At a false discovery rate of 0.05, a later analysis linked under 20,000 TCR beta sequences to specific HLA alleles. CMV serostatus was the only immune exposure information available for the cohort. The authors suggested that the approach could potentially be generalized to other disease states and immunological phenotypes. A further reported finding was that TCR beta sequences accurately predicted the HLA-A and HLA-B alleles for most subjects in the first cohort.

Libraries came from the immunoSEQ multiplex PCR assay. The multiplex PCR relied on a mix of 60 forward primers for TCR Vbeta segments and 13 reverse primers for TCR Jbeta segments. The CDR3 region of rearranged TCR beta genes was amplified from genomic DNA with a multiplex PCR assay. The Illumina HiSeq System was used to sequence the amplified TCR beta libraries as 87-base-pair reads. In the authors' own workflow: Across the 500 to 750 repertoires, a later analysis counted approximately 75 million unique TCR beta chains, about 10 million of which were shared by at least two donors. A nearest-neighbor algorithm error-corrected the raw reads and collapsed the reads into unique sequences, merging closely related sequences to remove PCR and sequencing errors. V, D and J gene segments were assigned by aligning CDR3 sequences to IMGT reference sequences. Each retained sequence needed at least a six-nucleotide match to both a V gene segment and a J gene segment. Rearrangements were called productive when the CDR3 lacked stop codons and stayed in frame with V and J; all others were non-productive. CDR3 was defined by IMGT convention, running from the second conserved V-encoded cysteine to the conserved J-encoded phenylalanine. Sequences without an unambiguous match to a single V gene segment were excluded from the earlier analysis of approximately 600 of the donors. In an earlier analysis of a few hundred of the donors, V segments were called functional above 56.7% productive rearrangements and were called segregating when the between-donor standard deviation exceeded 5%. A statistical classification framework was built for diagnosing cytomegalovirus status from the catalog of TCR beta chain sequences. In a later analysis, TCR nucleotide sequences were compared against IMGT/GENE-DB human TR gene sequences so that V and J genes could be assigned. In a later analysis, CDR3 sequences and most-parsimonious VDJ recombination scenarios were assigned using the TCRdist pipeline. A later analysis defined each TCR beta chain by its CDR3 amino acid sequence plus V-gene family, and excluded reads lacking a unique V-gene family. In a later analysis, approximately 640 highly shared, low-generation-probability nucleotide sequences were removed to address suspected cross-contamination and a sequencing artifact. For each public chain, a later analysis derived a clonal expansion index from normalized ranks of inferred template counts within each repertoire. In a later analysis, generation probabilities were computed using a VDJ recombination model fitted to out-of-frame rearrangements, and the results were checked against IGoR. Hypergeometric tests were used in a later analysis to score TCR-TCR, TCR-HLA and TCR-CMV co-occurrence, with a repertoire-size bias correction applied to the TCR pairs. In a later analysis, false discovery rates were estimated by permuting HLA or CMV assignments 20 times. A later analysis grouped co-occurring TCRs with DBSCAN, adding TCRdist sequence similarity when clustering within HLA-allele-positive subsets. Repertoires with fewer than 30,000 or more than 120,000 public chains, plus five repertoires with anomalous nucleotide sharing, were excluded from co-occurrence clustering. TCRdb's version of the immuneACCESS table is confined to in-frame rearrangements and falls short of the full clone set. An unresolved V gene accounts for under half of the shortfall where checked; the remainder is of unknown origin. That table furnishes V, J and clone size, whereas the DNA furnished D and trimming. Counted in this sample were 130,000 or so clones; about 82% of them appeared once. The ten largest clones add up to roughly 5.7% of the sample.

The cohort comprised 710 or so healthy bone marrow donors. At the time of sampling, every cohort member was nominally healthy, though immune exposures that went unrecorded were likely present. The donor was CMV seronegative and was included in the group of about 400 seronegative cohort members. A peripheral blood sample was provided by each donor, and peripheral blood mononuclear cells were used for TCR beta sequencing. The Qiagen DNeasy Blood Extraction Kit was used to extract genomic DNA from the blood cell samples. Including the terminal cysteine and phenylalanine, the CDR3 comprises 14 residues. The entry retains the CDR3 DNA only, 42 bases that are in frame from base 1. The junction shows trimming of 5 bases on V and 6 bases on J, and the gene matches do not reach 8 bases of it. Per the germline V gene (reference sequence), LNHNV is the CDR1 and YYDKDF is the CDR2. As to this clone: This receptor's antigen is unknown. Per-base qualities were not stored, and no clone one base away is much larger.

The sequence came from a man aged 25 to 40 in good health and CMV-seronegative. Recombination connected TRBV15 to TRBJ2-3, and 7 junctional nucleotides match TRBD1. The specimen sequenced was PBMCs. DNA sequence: TGTGCCACCAGCGCCCCCCCACAGGGGGATACGCAGTATTTT. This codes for CATSAPPQGDTQYF.